The 24 T cell receptor beta chains below come from one sample, sequenced in a study of blood T cells in healthy people across ages (dated by TCRdb to between 2014 and 2017). Libraries were built with 5' RACE. The sample was run on an Illumina HiSeq 2500. The second PCR ran for about 7 to 11 cycles and used a J-beta primer mix along with a sample-barcoded 5' primer. In TCRdb, the public reads were trimmed at Q25 with fastp and aligned with MiXCR, with productive beta chains retained. Each CDR3 protein appears once, grouped with its most common genes and DNA. The sample yields 1.5 million to 2 million distinct CDR3 sequences; approximately 28% were counted once. Over 7% of the sample is in the top ten clones. Material: blood. These receptors came from a woman aged 25 to 45 in good health.

The chain employs TRBV5-1 and TRBJ2-1, with D maybe TRBD2 (6 bases). V lost 0 bases to trimming and J lost 9 bases, with 16 bases between them. The CDR3 extends over 15 amino acids. Germline-derived CDR1 and CDR2 are SGHRS and YFSETQ. The CDR3 bases are TGCGCCAGCAGCTTGGTCGGAGGGGCGCACGGTGAGCAGTTCTTC. As protein: CASSLVGGAHGEQFF.

The chain couples TRBV6-1 to TRBJ2-5; 8 nucleotides agree with TRBD2. Trimming took 6 bases from V and 1 from J; bases not matched to a gene: 7. This CDR3 spans 15 amino acids. The germline V gene has CDR1 MNHNS and CDR2 SASEGT. CDR3 protein: CASSKGLVGQETQYF. The CDR3 nucleotides read TGTGCCAGCAGCAAGGGACTAGTGGGCCAAGAGACCCAGTACTTC.

Of note for this clonotype: A read error may account for a junction end that differs from germline. V and J are TRBV25-1 and TRBJ1-1, with D possibly being TRBD1 (6 bases). Germline lookup yields CDR1 MGHDK and CDR2 SYGVNS. CDR3 size: 14 residues. In nucleotides, the CDR3 is TGTGCCAGCAGTGGTGGACAGACGAACACTGGAGCTTTCTTT. Translating gives CASSGGQTNTGAFF.

This sequence joins TRBV14 and TRBJ2-2, with 8 bases fitting TRBD2. Germline assignment: CDR1 SGHDN and CDR2 FVKESK. V shed 6 bases and J 5 bases; nucleotides not matched to a gene: 5. There are 14 residues in the CDR3. CDR3 in DNA: TGTGCCAGCAGTGGAATAGCGGGGACCGGGGAGCTGTTTTTT. Residues: CASSGIAGTGELFF.

This clonotype showed up just a few times. V gene TRBV30 combines with J gene TRBJ1-2, with D possibly matching TRBD1 (5 bases). The CDR3 totals 12 residues. The germline V gene encodes CDR1 GTSNPN and CDR2 SVGIG (reference sequence). Trimming pared 3 bases from V and 6 bases from J, leaving 11 bases between. This CDR3 is CAWRTDSDGYTF. In DNA form, the CDR3 reads TGTGCCTGGAGGACTGACAGCGATGGCTACACCTTC. The full variable domain, its missing parts supplied by reference TRBV30 and TRBJ1-2, is SQTIHQWPATLVQPVGSPLSLECTVEGTSNPNLYWYRQAAGRGLQLLFYSVGIGQISSEVPQNLSASRPQDRQFILSSKKLLLSDSGFYLCAWRTDSDGYTFGSGTRLTVV.

This clonotype was recorded a few times. This sequence joins TRBV6-2 or TRBV6-3 and TRBJ1-4; D call uncertain. The CDR3 totals 13 residues. The ends were cut back, 4 bases at V and 6 bases at J, with 9 bases in the middle. The germline gives CDR1 MNHEY, CDR2 SVGEGT. The CDR3 coding sequence is TGTGCCAGCAGTTTGGAACGCTATGAAAAACTGTTTTTT. Protein: CASSLERYEKLFF.

The chain links TRBV28 to TRBJ2-3, with 9 bases matching TRBD2. Germline V gene sequence: CDR1 MDHEN, CDR2 SYDVKM. With 5 bases clipped from V and 4 bases from J, the junction kept 13 bases outside the gene matches. This CDR3 contains 17 residues. The CDR3 reads CASSPALGGGAADTQYF. The CDR3 DNA follows: TGTGCCAGCAGTCCAGCCCTCGGCGGGGGGGCAGCAGATACGCAGTATTTT.

In regard to this clonotype: A much more abundant neighbour one base away suggests this may be a read error. V gene TRBV7-3 combines with J gene TRBJ2-4; a possible D gene is TRBD2 (6 bases). This CDR3 has 18 residues. The V end lost 6 bases, the J end lost 3 bases, and 24 bases lay between the germline ends. Looked up from germline, CDR1 is SGHTA and CDR2 is FQGTGA. CDR3 region: CASRAGIIRGTYKNIQYF. CDR3 DNA: TGTGCCAGCAGAGCGGGCATCATACGCGGCACTTACAAAAACATTCAGTACTTC.

The V gene is TRBV2, the J gene TRBJ2-1, with D possibly called TRBD1 or TRBD2 (5 bases each). V was cut by 6 bases and J by 15 bases, with 18 bases left in between. CDR1 and CDR2 from the germline V gene are SNHLY and FYNNEI. The CDR3 has 12 amino acids. Written as DNA, the CDR3 is TGTGCCAGCAGGCCAGGGACCGAAGTGTGGTTCTTC. This encodes CASRPGTEVWFF.

J is TRBJ2-1 and V is TRBV5-1, with TRBD2 identical over 8 bases. Trimming took 7 bases from V and 0 from J; bases not matched to a gene: 6. CDR3 length equals 15 residues. The germline V gene has CDR1 SGHRS and CDR2 YFSETQ. CDR3 nucleotides: TGCGCCAGCCGAAGAGCGGGGGACTCCTACAATGAGCAGTTCTTC. This translates into CASRRAGDSYNEQFF.

This clonotype was observed a handful of times. This chain uses TRBV10-3 with TRBJ2-1, with TRBD1 matching over 9 bases. Germline values: CDR1 ENHRY, CDR2 SYGVKD. V lost 3 bases to trimming and J lost 7 bases; unmatched junction nucleotides: 4. The CDR3 covers 14 residues. CDR3 DNA sequence: TGTGCCATCAGTGATCCGGGACAGGGTAATGAGCAGTTCTTC. The encoded protein is CAISDPGQGNEQFF.

The chain combines TRBV5-1 with TRBJ2-5, with D possibly being TRBD1 or TRBD2 (5 bases each). V was pared by 0 bases and J by 11 bases, with 14 bases between. CDR1 and CDR2 from the germline V gene are SGHRS and YFSETQ. This CDR3 is built from 13 residues. The CDR3 protein is CASSLDQRGEQYF. Here the CDR3 DNA reads TGCGCCAGCAGCTTGGATCAGAGGGGAGAGCAGTACTTC. Full variable domain (remainder filled in from reference TRBV5-1 and TRBJ2-5): KAGVTQTPRYLIKTRGQQVTLSCSPISGHRSVSWYQQTPGQGLQFLFEYFSETQRNKGNFPGRFSGRQFSNSRSEMNVSTLELGDSALYLCASSLDQRGEQYFGPGTRLLVL.

This chain links TRBV12-3 or TRBV12-4 with TRBJ2-7, with TRBD2 identical over 11 bases. Germline trimming cut 2 bases from V and 6 bases from J; bases unmatched to any gene: 9. The CDR3 length is 16 residues. Here the CDR3 reads CASSLNLASGRREQYF. CDR3 in DNA: TGTGCCAGCAGTTTAAATTTAGCTAGCGGGAGGCGCGAGCAGTACTTC.

Only a few counts were recorded for this clonotype. The V call is TRBV7-2, the J call TRBJ1-2, with D maybe TRBD1 (5 bases). The germline V gene encodes CDR1 SGHTA and CDR2 FQGNSA. With 2 bases removed from V and 6 bases from J, the gap between germline ends came to 13 bases. The CDR3 spans 14 residues. The CDR3 loop is CASSLQGRSDGYTF. The CDR3 DNA sequence: TGTGCCAGCAGCTTACAGGGAAGGAGCGATGGCTACACCTTC.

This clonotype was counted between two and nine times. The V call is TRBV6-1, the J call TRBJ2-7; tentative D call: TRBD1 (6 bases). CDR1 is MNHNS and CDR2 is SASEGT in the germline V gene. V lost 7 bases, J lost 4 bases, and 17 bases lay in between. This CDR3 has 14 residues. Here the CDR3 reads CASTATGTCYEQYF. For the CDR3, the DNA is TGTGCCAGCACTGCGACAGGTACCTGTTACGAGCAGTACTTC.

The chain carries TRBV4-1 and TRBJ2-7; 7 positions agree with TRBD2. CDR1 and CDR2 (germline): MGHRA, YSYEKL. The CDR3 is 16 amino acids. V was clipped by 3 bases and J by 0 bases; unmatched bases: 8. DNA for the CDR3: TGCGCCAGCAGCCAGAGGGACTACGTCGCCTCCTACGAGCAGTACTTC. It codes for CASSQRDYVASYEQYF.

This clonotype was found a few times. One junction end disagrees with the germline gene, perhaps due to a read error. The chain has TRBV5-1 and TRBJ1-1; D might be TRBD1 (5 bases). The germline V gene encodes CDR1 SGHRS and CDR2 YFSETQ. This CDR3 region has 15 residues. Written as DNA, the CDR3 is TGCGCCAGCAGCCCTTGGGTCGGGGGGAACACTGGAGCTTTCTTT. The encoded protein is CASSPWVGGNTGAFF.

The chain links TRBV19 to TRBJ2-7, with 7 nucleotides matching TRBD2. This CDR3 comprises 14 residues. After removal of 1 base from V and 3 bases from J, the junction contained 3 bases not matched to a gene. Germline V gene sequence: CDR1 LNHDA, CDR2 SQIVND (reference sequence). The CDR3 nucleotides are TGTGCCAGTAGTATAGGGGGACTATACTACGAGCAGTACTTC. Translating it yields CASSIGGLYYEQYF.

The chain joins TRBV3-1 to TRBJ2-5; weak D call: TRBD2 (6 bases). The CDR3 extends over 17 amino acids. CDR1 is LGHDT, CDR2 YNNKEL, per germline (reference sequence). V was cut by 1 base and J by 5 bases, with 20 bases left in between. Here the CDR3 DNA reads TGTGCCAGCAGCCAAGCGGGGGAGCGGCCGTGGGAGGAGACCCAGTACTTC. Translating it yields CASSQAGERPWEETQYF.

Comment on this clonotype: This may come from a read error, since a much larger clone is one base off. V is TRBV6-6 and J is TRBJ1-1; 9 positions match TRBD1. Trimming at V came to 4 bases and at J to 0 bases, leaving 0 bases not matched to a gene. CDR1 is MNHNY and CDR2 is SVGAGI in the germline V gene (reference sequence). This CDR3 contains 14 residues. The CDR3 DNA is TGTGCCAGCAGTTGGGACAGGGTGAACACTGAAGCTTTCTTT. Translated, it gives CASSWDRVNTEAFF.

This clonotype was detected ten times or more. Since a much larger clone is just one base distant, this may be a read error. The gene calls are TRBV27 and TRBJ2-7; weak D call: TRBD1 (5 bases). V dropped 8 bases and J dropped 2 bases, with 10 bases sitting between them. The CDR3 has 12 amino acids. Germline V gene sequence: CDR1 MNHEY, CDR2 SMNVEV (reference sequence). The CDR3 DNA sequence: TGTGCCAGCGGGGCCCCTCCCTACGAGCAGTACTTC. Its protein product is CASGAPPYEQYF.

This sequence joins TRBV7-2 and TRBJ2-1, with 8 nucleotides matching TRBD2. The germline V gene encodes CDR1 SGHTA and CDR2 FQGNSA. V dropped 5 bases and J dropped 10; count of bases not matched to a gene: 7. The CDR3 runs to 13 residues. The CDR3 bases are TGTGCCAGCAGCCTGGGACTAGTTCGCGAGCAGTTCTTC. Its translation: CASSLGLVREQFF.

This clonotype has more than one count but fewer than ten. This rearrangement joins TRBV2 to TRBJ2-5; D is possibly TRBD2 (6 bases). The CDR3 totals 15 residues. The germline CDR1 and CDR2 sequences are SNHLY and FYNNEI. V lost 6 bases and J lost 0, with 14 bases in between. Written as DNA, the CDR3 is TGTGCCAGCAGAGCCACGGGAGTCTACCAAGAGACCCAGTACTTC. Protein sequence: CASRATGVYQETQYF.

The sample holds many counts of this clonotype. This rearrangement joins TRBV4-1 to TRBJ1-2, with D possibly matching TRBD1 (5 bases). This CDR3 has 15 amino acids. V was trimmed by 3 bases and J by 5 bases, leaving 16 bases between them. Germline V gives CDR1 MGHRA, CDR2 YSYEKL. This CDR3 is CASSQPGRGRYGYTF. The CDR3 DNA sequence: TGCGCCAGCAGCCAGCCGGGGCGGGGTAGATATGGCTACACCTTC.